This section outlines one T cell receptor (beta chain) sequence together with its context. Per the study methods: Estimated nucleated cell counts came from reference gene primer amplification. Repertoires were generated with immunoSEQ multiplex PCR, while TCRdb's copy carries only in-frame clones and drops some. V and J calls and clone size come straight from that table; D and trimming were deduced from the DNA. The sample yields approximately 250,000 clones, around 84% seen once. The data are from a study of blood T cell repertoires in COVID-19. As for the study in general: T cells, B-cell-depleted T cells, or PBMCs provided the cDNA or gDNA that served as material.

Trimming removed 0 bases from V and 4 bases from J; junction bases left unmatched: 7. The CDR3 length is 17 residues. Germline V lookup: CDR1 WSHSY, CDR2 SAAADI. Assignments of participants to cohorts depended upon their own reported clinical history. What was sequenced was PBMCs or T cells enriched from blood (not recorded which). This receptor was taken from a man younger than 40 with acute COVID-19. The genes are TRBV10-2 and TRBJ2-1; 9 nucleotides match TRBD2. The CDR3 is CASSESTRLAVYNEQFF. The CDR3 DNA sequence: TGCGCCAGCAGTGAGTCGACTCGACTAGCGGTTTACAATGAGCAGTTCTTC.